Presented here are 18 T cell receptor beta chains from one specimen sequenced in a study of blood T cell repertoires in COVID-19. Profiling relied on immunoSEQ multiplex PCR, and the TCRdb table lists in-frame clones only, not all of them. The sample lists around 60,000 clones, roughly 88% occurring once. The sequencing input was peripheral blood. The receptors shown here come from an older man with acute or convalescent COVID-19.

The chain is built from TRBV5-1 and TRBJ2-7; 7 bases line up with TRBD1. CDR3 size: 14 residues. The trim removed 4 bases at V and 2 bases at J, leaving 6 bases unmatched. The germline V gene encodes CDR1 SGHRS and CDR2 YFSETQ. CDR3 region: CASSLPGQTYEQYF. In nucleotides, the CDR3 is TGCGCCAGCAGCCTCCCGGGACAGACCTACGAGCAGTACTTC.

This chain links TRBV4-1 with TRBJ2-6; D might be TRBD1 (5 bases). V gave up 8 bases and J gave up 0 bases, with 14 bases separating them. This CDR3 is 16 amino acids long. CDR1 is MGHRA, CDR2 YSYEKL, per germline. Here the CDR3 reads CASAPRTLSGANVLTF. DNA for the CDR3: TGCGCCAGCGCACCCCGGACACTCTCTGGGGCCAACGTCCTGACTTTC.

In this sample, this clone turned up once. The genes are TRBV18 and TRBJ2-3; 9 bases line up with TRBD2. From germline, CDR1 is KGHSH and CDR2 LQKENI. The CDR3 is 14 amino acids. Unmatched junction bases numbered 7, after V lost 8 bases and J lost 4 bases. DNA of the CDR3: TGTGCCAGCCAAGCAAGCGGGGGGCCAGATACGCAGTATTTT. It yields the protein CASQASGGPDTQYF.

This clone was counted between two and nine times. The chain links TRBV3-1 (or the pseudogene TRBV3-2) to TRBJ2-4; 10 bases line up with TRBD1. The CDR3 is 12 amino acids. Trimming cost V 3 bases and J 11 bases; bases outside gene matches: 1. CDR1 is LGHDT and CDR2 is YNNKEL in the germline V gene (reference sequence). CDR3 sequence: CASSQGTGVQYF. DNA for the CDR3: TGTGCCAGCAGCCAGGGGACAGGGGTTCAGTACTTC.

The gene calls are TRBV2 and TRBJ1-4; D is perhaps TRBD1 (5 bases). The V gene lost 1 base and the J gene lost 0 bases, with 6 bases spanning the gap. The CDR3 runs to 15 residues. The germline gives CDR1 SNHLY, CDR2 FYNNEI. CDR3 bases: TGTGCCAGCAGTGAAGGCAGGGCAACTAATGAAAAACTGTTTTTT. It translates to CASSEGRATNEKLFF.

The CDR3 DNA reads as TGTGCCAGCAGCCCGGGACTAGACACCGGGGAGCTGTTTTTT. It codes for CASSPGLDTGELFF. The chain joins TRBV5-6 to TRBJ2-2; 8 bases match TRBD2. V shed 4 bases and J 3 bases; nucleotides not matched to a gene: 2. Per germline, CDR1 SGHDT and CDR2 YYEEEE. The CDR3 is 14 residues long.

The CDR3 loop is CASSQEGSNTQYF. The DNA of the CDR3 is TGCGCCAGCAGCCAAGAGGGCTCCAATACGCAGTATTTT. This rearrangement joins TRBV4-3 to TRBJ2-3; D remains ambiguous. CDR1 is LGHNA and CDR2 is YSLEER in the germline V gene. The CDR3 extends over 13 amino acids. With 0 bases removed from V and 7 bases from J, the gap between germline ends came to 8 bases.

The chain has TRBV19 and TRBJ1-5, with D possibly TRBD1 on 6 matching bases. CDR1 is LNHDA, CDR2 SQIVND, per germline (reference sequence). V was trimmed by 5 bases and J by 0 bases, leaving 14 bases between them. The CDR3 sequence is 16 residues long. The CDR3 is CASSVRGSYSNQPQHF. The CDR3 nucleotides read TGTGCCAGTAGTGTAAGGGGGAGTTATAGCAATCAGCCCCAGCATTTT.

This clone was recorded once. CDR3 amino acids: CASSWGTGALREQYF. CDR3 nucleotides: TGTGCCAGCAGTTGGGGGACAGGGGCATTGAGAGAGCAGTACTTC. The chain recombines TRBV6-2 or TRBV6-3 with TRBJ2-7; 10 nucleotides match TRBD1. CDR1 MNHEY and CDR2 SVGEGT come from the germline V gene. Trimming at V came to 4 bases and at J to 7 bases, leaving 10 bases not matched to a gene. The CDR3 has 15 residues.

V usage is TRBV19 and J usage is TRBJ2-4, with TRBD1 matching over 9 bases. Germline V gives CDR1 LNHDA, CDR2 SQIVND (reference sequence). V was pared by 7 bases and J by 1 base, with 8 bases of the junction left unmatched. The CDR3 contains 16 residues. The CDR3 DNA follows: TGTGCCAGTACTGAACTGGGACAGGGCGCCAAAAACATTCAGTACTTC. Translation gives CASTELGQGAKNIQYF.

This clone has just one count. The genes are TRBV6-6 and TRBJ2-1; weak D call: TRBD1 (5 bases). Trimming shortened V by 5 bases and J by 6 bases, and 11 bases separated the two germline ends. The germline V gene has CDR1 MNHNY and CDR2 SVGAGI (reference sequence). The CDR3 runs 13 residues. CDR3 sequence (DNA): TGTGCCAGCAGTCCTCCCACAGGCAATGAGCAGTTCTTC. This gives the protein CASSPPTGNEQFF.

This clone was seen once. The chain uses TRBV9 and TRBJ2-3, with a weak D call TRBD2 (5 bases). This CDR3 is built from 17 residues. V was pared by 1 base and J by 2 bases, with 17 bases between. Looked up from germline, CDR1 is SGDLS and CDR2 is YYNGEE. This CDR3 is CASSVRPREQITDTQYF. CDR3 DNA sequence: TGTGCCAGCAGCGTAAGGCCTAGGGAGCAGATCACAGATACGCAGTATTTT.

The chain combines TRBV4-3 with TRBJ1-2; D not certain. The V gene's germline CDR1 is LGHNA and CDR2 YSLEER. V lost 1 base to trimming and J lost 8 bases, with 11 bases between them. This CDR3 contains 13 residues. The CDR3 sequence: CASSQGKLWGYTF. DNA of the CDR3: TGCGCCAGCAGCCAAGGGAAACTATGGGGCTACACCTTC.

The genes are TRBV11-2 and TRBJ2-3, with 7 bases that match TRBD1. Looked up from germline, CDR1 is SGHAT and CDR2 is FQNNGV. V shed 8 bases, J shed 2 bases, and the junction held 7 bases outside the gene matches. This CDR3 is 14 amino acids long. The CDR3 DNA sequence: TGTGCCAGCGGCAGGGGACAGAACACAGATACGCAGTATTTT. Encoded protein: CASGRGQNTDTQYF. Full variable domain (rest looked up from reference TRBV11-2 and TRBJ2-3): EAGVAQSPRYKIIEKRQSVAFWCNPISGHATLYWYQQILGQGPKLLIQFQNNGVVDDSQLPKDRFSAERLKGVDSTLKIQPAKLEDSAVYLCASGRGQNTDTQYFGPGTRLTVL.

The genes are TRBV6-5 and TRBJ2-7; D perhaps matches TRBD1 (7 bases). Germline V lookup: CDR1 MNHEY, CDR2 SVGAGI. Trimming took 0 bases from V and 3 from J, leaving 12 bases between them. The CDR3 runs 15 residues. CDR3 amino acids: CASSYSAGTVYEQYF. The CDR3 nucleotides read TGTGCCAGCAGTTACTCGGCGGGGACAGTCTACGAGCAGTACTTC.

A few counts support this clone. The rearrangement joins TRBV2 to TRBJ1-5; possible D gene TRBD1, 6 bases. The CDR3 is 16 amino acids. CDR1 is SNHLY and CDR2 is FYNNEI in the germline V gene. Trimming cost V 6 bases and J 2 bases, with 17 bases left between them. The CDR3 DNA reads TGTGCCAGCAGGGAAATAGGGGGTTCGGGCAATCAGCCCCAGCATTTT. It yields the protein CASREIGGSGNQPQHF.

This clone was counted between two and nine times. The CDR3 DNA follows: TGTGCCAGCAGCGTACTAGCGGGGGGCACCGGGGAGCTGTTTTTT. Amino acid sequence: CASSVLAGGTGELFF. The rearrangement joins TRBV9 to TRBJ2-2, with 11 bases matching TRBD2. CDR3 length: 15 amino acids. V dropped 1 base and J dropped 4; count of bases not matched to a gene: 0. Germline V gives CDR1 SGDLS, CDR2 YYNGEE.

The rearrangement joins TRBV11-3 to TRBJ2-5; 10 bases are shared with TRBD1. The length of the CDR3 is 15 residues. Germline CDR1 is SGHNT and CDR2 is YENEEA. Trimming cost V 5 bases and J 1 base; bases outside gene matches: 4. The CDR3 bases are TGTGCCAGCAGCCAGGGACAGGGGAGCCAAGAGACCCAGTACTTC. This sequence encodes CASSQGQGSQETQYF.